Presented here are 11 T cell receptor beta chains from one specimen sequenced in a study of blood T cell repertoires in COVID-19. Only in-frame clones appear in the TCRdb table, and some are missing; sequencing was by immunoSEQ multiplex PCR. The sample lists about 110,000 clones, about 88% occurring once. Sequencing was carried out using peripheral blood. All receptors come from a man aged 40-49 years with acute or convalescent COVID-19.

The chain links TRBV2 to TRBJ1-6, with TRBD1 matching 8 bases. In germline, CDR1 is SNHLY, CDR2 FYNNEI. The CDR3 extends over 15 amino acids. The V and J ends lost 5 bases and 3 bases, in that order; junction bases with no gene match: 3. The CDR3 DNA follows: TGTGCCAGCAGTCTTACAGGGGGCTATAATTCACCCCTCCACTTT. Translation: CASSLTGGYNSPLHF.

The chain employs TRBV3-1 (or the pseudogene TRBV3-2) and TRBJ2-7, with D tentatively TRBD1 (5 bases). Germline V lookup: CDR1 LGHDT, CDR2 YNNKEL (reference sequence). Trimming removed 0 bases from V and 2 bases from J, with 11 bases in between. The CDR3 totals 15 residues. The CDR3 nucleotides are TGTGCCAGCAGCCAAGATACGACAGTTACCTACGAGCAGTACTTC. It encodes CASSQDTTVTYEQYF.

V is TRBV2 and J is TRBJ2-5, with 10 bases matching TRBD1. CDR3 length: 14 amino acids. Losses at the gene ends were 6 bases for V and 4 bases for J; bases not matched to a gene: 5. CDR1 SNHLY and CDR2 FYNNEI come from the germline V gene. The chain's CDR3 is CASSADRGLETQYF. DNA of the CDR3: TGTGCCAGCAGCGCCGACAGGGGGCTAGAGACCCAGTACTTC.

The V gene is TRBV7-8, the J gene TRBJ2-3; D remains unclear. The CDR3 loop spans 17 amino acids. The germline V gene encodes CDR1 SGHVS and CDR2 FQNEAQ. Trimming took 5 bases from V and 0 from J, leaving 18 bases between them. The CDR3 reads CASSPRDRRSSTDTQYF. In nucleotides, the CDR3 is TGTGCCAGCAGCCCGCGCGACCGGCGGTCTAGCACAGATACGCAGTATTTT.

The chain combines TRBV27 with TRBJ2-3, with 13 bases identical to TRBD2. Germline V gene data show CDR1 as MNHEY and CDR2 as SMNVEV (reference sequence). V lost 6 bases to trimming and J lost 6 bases; unmatched junction nucleotides: 9. CDR3 size: 16 residues. The CDR3 DNA sequence: TGTGCCAGCAGAGCCTGGACTAGCGGGGGTTCTGATACGCAGTATTTT. It is translated as CASRAWTSGGSDTQYF.

The chain has TRBV19 and TRBJ1-5; possibly TRBD1 for D (5 bases). The V end lost 1 base, the J end lost 4 bases, and 17 bases lay between the germline ends. This CDR3 is 17 amino acids long. CDR1 LNHDA and CDR2 SQIVND come from the germline V gene (reference sequence). CDR3 amino acids: CASSIVVGTLDNQPQHF. As DNA, the CDR3 is TGTGCCAGTAGTATAGTGGTCGGGACTCTTGATAATCAGCCCCAGCATTTT. The complete variable domain, with remaining parts taken from reference TRBV19 and TRBJ1-5, reads DGGITQSPKYLFRKEGQNVTLSCEQNLNHDAMYWYRQDPGQGLRLIYYSQIVNDFQKGDIAEGYSVSREKKESFPLTVTSAQKNPTAFYLCASSIVVGTLDNQPQHFGDGTRLSIL.

This clone was recorded a few times. This chain links TRBV2 with TRBJ2-5, with TRBD2 matching 13 bases. The CDR3 sequence is 16 residues long. Looked up from germline, CDR1 is SNHLY and CDR2 is FYNNEI. V trimming: 6 bases; J trimming: 5 bases; junction bases outside the gene matches: 9. The chain's CDR3 is CASRGLAGAPGETQYF. CDR3 nucleotides: TGTGCCAGCAGAGGACTAGCGGGAGCCCCTGGGGAGACCCAGTACTTC.

The rearrangement uses TRBV6-1 and TRBJ2-5; weak D call: TRBD2 (7 bases). The CDR3 spans 15 residues. V was clipped by 2 bases and J by 5 bases, with 15 bases between them. The germline CDR1 and CDR2 sequences are MNHNS and SASEGT. The CDR3, as DNA: TGTGCCAGCAGTGAACTCGGGGGGCGCCGGGAGACCCAGTACTTC. This encodes CASSELGGRRETQYF.

This sequence joins TRBV4-3 and TRBJ2-1, with 9 nucleotides matching TRBD2. V shed 4 bases, J shed 9 bases, and the junction held 16 bases outside the gene matches. This CDR3 is built from 17 residues. The germline CDR1 and CDR2 sequences are LGHNA and YSLEER. Here the CDR3 reads CASSPLPSGGTVGEQFF. CDR3 coding DNA: TGCGCCAGCAGCCCTCTCCCCAGCGGGGGGACCGTCGGTGAGCAGTTCTTC.

V usage is TRBV6-5 and J usage is TRBJ2-3, with a tentative D call TRBD1 (6 bases). V was clipped by 10 bases and J by 6 bases, with 11 bases between them. CDR3 length: 11 amino acids. Looked up from germline, CDR1 is MNHEY and CDR2 is SVGAGI. In DNA form, the CDR3 reads TGTGCCACTGCCAGGGGTGATACGCAGTATTTT. Its translation: CATARGDTQYF.

This sequence joins TRBV11-2 and TRBJ1-3; TRBD1 agrees at 7 bases. The CDR3 spans 13 residues. Germline lookup yields CDR1 SGHAT and CDR2 FQNNGV. V was pared by 4 bases and J by 6 bases, with 3 bases of the junction left unmatched. In DNA form, the CDR3 reads TGTGCCAGCAGCTCGGGACAGCAAAACACCATATATTTT. Its translation is CASSSGQQNTIYF.